This T cell receptor beta chain is drawn from a study of T cells in localized non-small cell lung cancer. Findings of the study overall: A single tumor region was sequenced, leaving heterogeneity possible. For the top 100 tumor clones, a median roughly 56 also appeared in adjacent lung. Uninvolved adjacent lung showed peak T cell clonality, exceeding tumor. Longer overall survival was seen with higher T cell density measured in blood.

This clone is a singleton in its sample. Its antigen remains unidentified. TCRdb's table, derived via immunoSEQ multiplex PCR, lists solely in-frame clones and lacks some. Among roughly 18,000 clones listed, approximately 82% were seen once. The CDR3 loop spans 14 amino acids. In germline, CDR1 is MGHRA, CDR2 YSYEKL. The ends were cut back, 3 bases at V and 2 bases at J, with 11 bases in the middle. V is TRBV4-1 and J is TRBJ2-7; the D gene could be TRBD1 or TRBD2 (5 bases each). The TCR originated in a female donor over 55 with stage I lung adenocarcinoma. The sequencing used peripheral blood, collected before any cancer treatment. The CDR3 here is CASSQGDGPYEQYF. The CDR3 DNA reads TGCGCCAGCAGCCAGGGGGACGGACCCTACGAGCAGTACTTC.